The text below deals with one TCR beta chain. This entry comes from a study of blood T cell repertoires in COVID-19. On the study more broadly: Some COVID-19 samples were acute and others convalescent; all came from the United States, Italy and Spain. In each case, the material was cDNA or gDNA derived from T cells, B-cell-depleted T cells, or PBMCs.

The assay was immunoSEQ multiplex PCR, and TCRdb's table has in-frame clones only and misses some. Here the sample spans around 100,000 clones, over 75% being singletons. The ends lost 6 bases at V and 6 bases at J; junction bases unmatched: 10. The CDR3 extends over 16 amino acids. The germline V gene encodes CDR1 SNHLY and CDR2 FYNNEI. Sequencing input: peripheral blood. The receptor's source is a human donor in a cohort sampled during active or convalescent COVID-19. The gene calls are TRBV2 and TRBJ2-2; TRBD1 aligns across 10 bases. The CDR3 protein is CASRPSGTGVAGELFF. CDR3 bases: TGTGCCAGCAGACCCTCTGGGACAGGGGTGGCCGGGGAGCTGTTTTTT.